The source of this T cell receptor beta chain is a study of neurological immune-mediated disorders. A 10-nucleotide random UMI tagged transcripts in template-switch 5'RACE cDNA synthesis. TCRdb reprocessed the 5' RACE reads with MiXCR, giving one entry per CDR3 protein. The table lists some 43,000 distinct CDR3 sequences, roughly 13% of them singletons, with 9% in the top ten. Germline V CDR1 and CDR2: MNHNY, SVGAGI (reference sequence). The CDR3 is 14 residues long. J was trimmed by 2 bases and V by 2 bases; bases with no gene match: 2. This clonotype was seen many times. Time point reported: longitudinal time-point 3.

This sequence was found in a male donor with HTLV-1-associated myelopathy (HAM/TSP). The chain couples TRBV6-6 to TRBJ1-2; 7 positions match TRBD1. Specimen: PBMCs. For the CDR3, the DNA is TGTGCCAGCAGTTACGTACAGGGGAACTATGGCTACACCTTC. This encodes CASSYVQGNYGYTF.